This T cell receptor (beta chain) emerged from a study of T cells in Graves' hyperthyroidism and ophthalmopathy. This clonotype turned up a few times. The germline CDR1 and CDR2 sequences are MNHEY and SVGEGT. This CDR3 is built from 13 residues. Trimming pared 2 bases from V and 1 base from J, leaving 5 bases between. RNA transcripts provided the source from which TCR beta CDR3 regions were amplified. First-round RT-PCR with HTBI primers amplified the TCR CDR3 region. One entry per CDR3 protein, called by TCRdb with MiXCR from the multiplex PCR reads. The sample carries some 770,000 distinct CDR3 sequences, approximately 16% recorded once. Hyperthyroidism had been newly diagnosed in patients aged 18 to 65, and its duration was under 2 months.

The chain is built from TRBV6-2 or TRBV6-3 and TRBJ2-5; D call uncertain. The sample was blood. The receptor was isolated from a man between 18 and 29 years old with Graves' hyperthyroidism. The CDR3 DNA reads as TGTGCCAGCAGTTACGCCAGCCAAGAGACCCAGTACTTC. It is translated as CASSYASQETQYF.